This T cell receptor beta chain was found in a study of type 1 regulatory T cells. At the level of the study: T-allo10 is an in vitro-generated, Tr1-enriched CD4 T cell product specific for alloantigen.

In TCRdb, the reads were re-called with MiXCR into one record per CDR3 protein. The repertoire holds under 75,000 distinct CDR3 sequences, with around 20% as singletons. Study results and caveats: Tr1 cells had a more restricted TCR repertoire than non-Tr1 cells.

This CDR3 comprises 12 residues. Germline V gene sequence: CDR1 DFQATT, CDR2 SNEGSKA (reference sequence). V was clipped by 5 bases and J by 6 bases, with 14 bases between them. Notes on this clonotype: Its antigen is unknown.

The chain uses TRBV20-1 and TRBJ2-7; D is possibly TRBD2 (7 bases). The origin of this receptor is a human donor in good health. The source material was cultured type 1 regulatory T (Tr1) cells, either the whole culture or a sorted fraction (not recorded which). CDR3 loop: CSAGRGGTEQYF. In nucleotides, the CDR3 is TGCAGTGCTGGTAGGGGGGGGACCGAGCAGTACTTC.